The 13 T cell receptor beta chains given below trace back to one sample, sequenced in a study of response to subunit inactivated influenza vaccine. TCRdb processed the RT-PCR reads anew with MiXCR; each CDR3 protein has one entry. The table shows roughly 520,000 distinct CDR3 sequences, with roughly 23% occurring only once. The material was CD4+ T cells sorted from PBMCs, obtained 5 days after vaccination. The receptors originated from a middle-aged man who received an inactivated influenza vaccine.

The gene calls are TRBV11-2 and TRBJ2-3; TRBD2 matches at 10 bases. Trimming at V came to 0 bases and at J to 6 bases, leaving 6 bases not matched to a gene. Germline assignment: CDR1 SGHAT and CDR2 FQNNGV. There are 16 residues in the CDR3. Here the CDR3 DNA reads TGTGCCAGCAGCTTAGAGTTAGCGGGGGGCTGGGATACGCAGTATTTT. Protein product: CASSLELAGGWDTQYF.

The V call is TRBV9, the J call TRBJ1-1, with D uncertain. There are 14 residues in the CDR3. V was clipped by 3 bases and J by 0 bases, with 9 bases between them. Per the germline V gene, CDR1 is SGDLS and CDR2 is YYNGEE. Here the CDR3 DNA reads TGTGCCAGCAGCGCCCGGACGGTGAACACTGAAGCTTTCTTT. Its translation is CASSARTVNTEAFF.

This clonotype appeared a few times. In DNA form, the CDR3 reads TGCAGTGCCGCGACCCTTCGACGGGGCTACGAGCAGTACTTC. It codes for CSAATLRRGYEQYF. The rearrangement links TRBV20-1 to TRBJ2-7, with TRBD2 as a possible D gene (5 bases). The length of the CDR3 is 14 residues. The V end was cut by 6 bases, the J end by 3 bases, with 18 bases between. Germline CDR1 and CDR2: DFQATT and SNEGSKA (reference sequence).

V is TRBV5-5 and J is TRBJ1-2, with D possibly matching TRBD1 (5 bases). CDR1 and CDR2 (germline): SGHKS, YYEKEE (reference sequence). The CDR3 has 13 amino acids. V was clipped by 3 bases and J by 4 bases, with 10 bases between them. The CDR3 bases are TGTGCCAGCAGCTCACAGGATCTCTATGGCTACACCTTC. The encoded protein is CASSSQDLYGYTF.

This clonotype was counted many times. This rearrangement joins TRBV15 to TRBJ2-4, with D unresolved. Germline CDR1 and CDR2: LNHNV and YYDKDF (reference sequence). The V end lost 0 bases, the J end lost 3 bases, and 9 bases lay between the germline ends. The CDR3 is 15 residues long. CDR3 region: CATSRDTEVKNIQYF. DNA for the CDR3: TGTGCCACCAGCAGAGATACAGAAGTCAAAAACATTCAGTACTTC.

This clonotype was detected only a few times. The CDR3 protein is CASSPPGLQGPTQYF. DNA of the CDR3: TGTGCCAGCAGCCCTCCGGGACTCCAGGGTCCTACGCAGTATTTT. The genes are TRBV7-2 and TRBJ2-3; D is possibly TRBD2 (6 bases). Trimming removed 5 bases from V and 8 bases from J, with 20 bases in between. The germline V gene encodes CDR1 SGHTA and CDR2 FQGNSA. This CDR3 has 15 residues.

This clonotype was seen a handful of times. The V call is TRBV7-6, the J call TRBJ2-2; no clear D. The CDR3 totals 16 residues. Germline V gene sequence: CDR1 SGHVS, CDR2 FNYEAQ. Trimming took 1 base from V and 0 from J, leaving 9 bases between them. The CDR3: CASSLGYGTNTGELFF. In DNA, the CDR3 is TGTGCCAGCAGCTTAGGATATGGGACGAACACCGGGGAGCTGTTTTTT.

V gene TRBV6-5 combines with J gene TRBJ2-1; TRBD1 or TRBD2 may be the D gene (6 bases each). The CDR3 loop spans 16 amino acids. Germline V gene data show CDR1 as MNHEY and CDR2 as SVGAGI. Deletions cut 2 bases from V and 2 bases from J, with 13 bases between. The CDR3 loop is CASSYEGGPPYNEQFF. CDR3 in DNA: TGTGCCAGCAGTTACGAGGGGGGTCCACCCTACAATGAGCAGTTCTTC.

CDR3 protein: CASSQGRLNTGELFF. In DNA form, the CDR3 reads TGTGCCAGCAGCCAGGGACGGCTGAACACCGGGGAGCTGTTTTTT. This chain joins TRBV7-8 and TRBJ2-2; D may correspond to TRBD1 or TRBD2 (5 bases each). The CDR3 consists of 15 residues. Germline V gives CDR1 SGHVS, CDR2 FQNEAQ. V lost 5 bases, J lost 1 base, and 11 bases lay in between.

The rearrangement links TRBV24-1 to TRBJ2-2; 8 bases are shared with TRBD2. The CDR3 is 17 residues long. Trimming removed 4 bases from V and 1 base from J; junction bases left unmatched: 7. Germline-derived CDR1 and CDR2 are KGHDR and SFDVKD. The CDR3 region has the DNA TGTGCCACCAGTGACAAGCGGGGGCGCGGGAACACCGGGGAGCTGTTTTTT. Encoded protein: CATSDKRGRGNTGELFF.

The chain couples TRBV9 to TRBJ2-4; the D gene is possibly TRBD2 (5 bases). Germline V gives CDR1 SGDLS, CDR2 YYNGEE. V was cut by 0 bases and J by 3 bases, with 7 bases left in between. CDR3 length equals 14 residues. The CDR3 nucleotides read TGTGCCAGCAGCGTAGACGGGAACAAAAACATTCAGTACTTC. This sequence encodes CASSVDGNKNIQYF.

The chain carries TRBV5-1 and TRBJ2-2; 7 nucleotides align to TRBD2. From germline, CDR1 is SGHRS and CDR2 YFSETQ. CDR3 length: 14 residues. The J segment lost 5 bases and the V segment lost 5 bases, leaving 6 bases of the junction unmatched. The CDR3 spells CASRGSGMTGELFF. The CDR3 DNA reads TGCGCCAGCAGAGGAAGCGGGATGACCGGGGAGCTGTTTTTT.

This clonotype was recorded many times. The gene calls are TRBV11-2 and TRBJ2-1, with 13 nucleotides matching TRBD2. CDR3 length equals 15 residues. With V trimmed by 1 base and J by 8 bases, 2 bases remained unmatched. Germline loops: CDR1 SGHAT, CDR2 FQNNGV. CDR3 DNA: TGTGCCAGCAGCTTAGGGACTAGCGGGGGACATGAGCAGTTCTTC. It translates to CASSLGTSGGHEQFF. The full variable domain, rest sourced from reference TRBV11-2 and TRBJ2-1, is EAGVAQSPRYKIIEKRQSVAFWCNPISGHATLYWYQQILGQGPKLLIQFQNNGVVDDSQLPKDRFSAERLKGVDSTLKIQPAKLEDSAVYLCASSLGTSGGHEQFFGPGTRLTVL.